This TCR beta chain was obtained from a study of T cells in women clearing cervical HPV infection. Study background: For cases, blood was sampled a median approximately 150 days after lesion detection, interquartile range roughly 90 to 210 days.

Measured with immunoSEQ multiplex PCR; TCRdb has only the in-frame clones, and not every one. In total, the table holds 15,000 to 20,000 clones. In germline, CDR1 is SGHNT, CDR2 YENEEA. V shed 0 bases and J shed 2 bases, with 8 bases lying between them. This CDR3 has 14 amino acids. A word on this clone: Sequencing ends 3 residues short of the CDR3 end; the germline J gene provides the rest.

The clonotype originates from a woman aged 18 to 75 with a cervical HPV16 infection that either progressed to CIN3+ or cleared (not recorded which). Sequencing was carried out using blood buffy coat. The chain is built from TRBV11-3 and TRBJ2-7; D unclear. The CDR3 spells CASSLESQTYEQYF. The sequenced CDR3 bases are TGTGCCAGCAGCTTAGAGTCACAGACCTACGAG.